The clone carrying this TCR beta chain showed up just a few times. Antigen: not known. The record originates from a study of cytomegalovirus exposure and HLA in healthy donors. The study, taken as a whole, reports: Donor immune exposure was known only as CMV serostatus. The presence/absence work took it that sequencing depth was about the same across donors. There were reportedly fewer N-insertions in an Asian-associated ancestry cluster than the roughly 670-donor mean, in a later analysis.

The germline gives CDR1 SGHNT, CDR2 YYREEE (reference sequence). V was pared by 3 bases and J by 4 bases, with 4 bases of the junction left unmatched. The CDR3 covers 14 residues. It was with 60 Vbeta and 13 Jbeta primers that the PCR ran. The method was immunoSEQ multiplex PCR; TCRdb's version includes in-frame clones alone and lacks a portion of them. The sample records around 90,000 clones, around 81% being singletons. These donors counted as nominally healthy when sampled, but unrecorded immune exposures were likely. The rearrangement joins TRBV5-4 to TRBJ2-7; 10 bases are shared with TRBD1. Sequencing input: PBMCs. This TCR derives from a man aged 30-40 years in good health and CMV-seronegative. The CDR3 nucleotides read TGTGCCAGCAGCTCGACAGGGGGCACGTACGAGCAGTACTTC. Its translation: CASSSTGGTYEQYF. The complete variable domain, with remaining parts taken from reference TRBV5-4 and TRBJ2-7, reads ETGVTQSPTHLIKTRGQQVTLRCSSQSGHNTVSWYQQALGQGPQFIFQYYREEENGRGNFPPRFSGLQFPNYSSELNVNALELDDSALYLCASSSTGGTYEQYFGPGTRLTVT.